Described below is a single TCR beta chain sequence and its context. The authors ran a second PCR of 7 to 11 cycles using a sample-barcoded 5' primer and a J-beta primer mix. Via MiXCR, TCRdb re-called the 5' RACE reads, giving one row per CDR3 protein. Of 790,000 or so distinct CDR3 sequences listed, less than 60% are singletons. Whenever a sample was processed, at least 7 million PBMCs were isolated. The sample originates from a study of blood T cells in healthy people across ages. Germline V gene sequence: CDR1 SNHLY, CDR2 FYNNEI. V shed 5 bases and J 1 base; nucleotides not matched to a gene: 3. This CDR3 has 14 residues.

V is TRBV2 and J is TRBJ2-5; the match to TRBD1 covers 8 bases. Sequenced input: blood. The sequence was obtained from a man older than 75 in good health. The CDR3 nucleotides are TGTGCCAGCAGTACACAGGGGGTCCAAGAGACCCAGTACTTC. Protein sequence: CASSTQGVQETQYF.